This TCR beta chain is drawn from a study of T cells in Graves' hyperthyroidism and ophthalmopathy. This clonotype was counted ten times or more. Germline CDR1 MDHEN, CDR2 SYDVKM. The germline V and J ends were trimmed by 3 bases and 9 bases, with 12 bases remaining between them. The CDR3 length is 13 residues. Template material for amplifying TCR beta CDR3 regions consisted of RNA transcripts. The HTBI primer set drove a first-round RT-PCR of the TCR CDR3. MiXCR, applied by TCRdb to the multiplex PCR reads, yields one record per CDR3 protein. This table has about 610,000 distinct CDR3 sequences, more than 15% appearing once. Reasons for excluding patients were uncontrolled infection, other autoimmune disease, pregnancy or lactation.

This receptor was identified in a woman between 35 and 50 years old with Graves' ophthalmopathy. Sequencing was performed on blood. The rearrangement joins TRBV28 to TRBJ2-1; D perhaps matches TRBD2 (5 bases). CDR3 region: CASSFRRVTEQFF. CDR3 in DNA: TGTGCCAGCAGTTTTAGGCGGGTTACTGAGCAGTTCTTC.